What follows are 12 T cell receptor beta chains derived from one specimen sequenced in a study of shared clonotypes between healthy human individuals. Repertoires were generated with immunoSEQ multiplex PCR, while TCRdb's copy carries only in-frame clones and drops some. The sample consists of 170,000 or so clones, 65% to 80% of them appearing once. Sequencing used memory CD4+ T cells sorted from blood. As to subset: CD45RA-negative fraction. These receptors originate from a man aged 25 to 45 in good health.

The chain has TRBV7-9 and TRBJ1-1; 10 positions agree with TRBD1. V trimming: 6 bases; J trimming: 4 bases; junction bases outside the gene matches: 17. The germline gives CDR1 SEHNR, CDR2 FQNEAQ (reference sequence). CDR3 length: 18 amino acids. DNA for the CDR3: TGTGCCAGCAGGCGACCCGGGACAGGGGCCCATGGAGGCACTGAAGCTTTCTTT. It yields the protein CASRRPGTGAHGGTEAFF.

V gene TRBV6-1 combines with J gene TRBJ1-5, with D possibly TRBD1 on 5 matching bases. The V end lost 3 bases, the J end lost 2 bases, and 11 bases lay between the germline ends. CDR1 and CDR2 from the germline V gene are MNHNS and SASEGT. This CDR3 has 15 residues. Written as DNA, the CDR3 is TGTGCCAGCAGTGATTATCTAGGGGGCAATCAGCCCCAGCATTTT. Translation: CASSDYLGGNQPQHF.

The V gene is TRBV10-3, the J gene TRBJ2-4, with D possibly matching TRBD1 (5 bases). The CDR3 is 14 amino acids. The V and J ends lost 4 bases and 1 base respectively, with 8 bases between them. Germline CDR1 and CDR2: ENHRY and SYGVKD. The chain's CDR3 is CAISGQGAKNIQYF. CDR3 coding DNA: TGTGCCATCAGTGGTCAGGGCGCCAAAAACATTCAGTACTTC.

The rearrangement uses TRBV27 and TRBJ2-1; D not resolved. This CDR3 contains 17 residues. Between the trimmed V and J ends, which lost 1 base and 3 bases, there was a span of 16 bases. CDR1 is MNHEY, CDR2 SMNVEV, per germline (reference sequence). The CDR3 protein is CASSLLLGTPNYNEQFF. The CDR3 nucleotides are TGTGCCAGCAGTTTATTGCTGGGAACCCCTAACTACAATGAGCAGTTCTTC.

The J gene is TRBJ2-5, the V gene TRBV7-3; possibly TRBD2 for D (5 bases). Germline V lookup: CDR1 SGHTA, CDR2 FQGTGA. Trimming pared 2 bases from V and 5 bases from J, leaving 9 bases between. The CDR3 is 13 residues long. The CDR3 loop is CASSLYASETQYF. The DNA for the CDR3 is TGTGCCAGCAGCTTATACGCTAGCGAGACCCAGTACTTC.

The chain combines TRBV19 with TRBJ2-6; D ambiguous. V was pared by 7 bases and J by 0 bases, with 13 bases between. The germline V gene encodes CDR1 LNHDA and CDR2 SQIVND (reference sequence). The CDR3 covers 16 residues. The CDR3 loop reads CASISPKNSGANVLTF. CDR3 nucleotides: TGTGCCAGTATATCCCCTAAAAACTCTGGGGCCAACGTCCTGACTTTC.

J is TRBJ2-1 and V is TRBV25-1, with D maybe TRBD1 (5 bases). Per germline, CDR1 MGHDK and CDR2 SYGVNS. Trimming left V 4 bases short and J 5 bases short, with 12 bases between. The CDR3 runs to 14 residues. The CDR3: CASSVPQGDNEQFF. CDR3 DNA: TGTGCCAGCAGTGTCCCCCAAGGGGACAATGAGCAGTTCTTC. The complete variable domain, with remaining parts taken from reference TRBV25-1 and TRBJ2-1, reads EADIYQTPRYLVIGTGKKITLECSQTMGHDKMYWYQQDPGMELHLIHYSYGVNSTEKGDLSSESTVSRIRTEHFPLTLESARPSHTSQYLCASSVPQGDNEQFFGPGTRLTVL.

The CDR3 DNA is TGTGCCAGCAGCCCCAGATCGGGACAGGGACGCTACGAGCAGTACTTC. Protein product: CASSPRSGQGRYEQYF. This sequence joins TRBV7-8 and TRBJ2-7, with TRBD1 matching over 9 bases. V gave up 5 bases and J gave up 3 bases; unmatched junction bases: 11. There are 16 residues in the CDR3. The germline CDR1 and CDR2 sequences are SGHVS and FQNEAQ. Drawing the rest from reference TRBV7-8 and TRBJ2-7, the complete variable domain is GAGVSQSPRYKVAKRGQDVALRCDPISGHVSLFWYQQALGQGPEFLTYFQNEAQLDKSGLPSDRFFAERPEGSVSTLKIQRTQQEDSAVYLCASSPRSGQGRYEQYFGPGTRLTVT.

This rearrangement joins TRBV7-8 to TRBJ1-2, with D uncertain. The CDR3 extends over 13 amino acids. The germline gives CDR1 SGHVS, CDR2 FQNEAQ. Trimming cost V 1 base and J 8 bases, with 11 bases left between them. CDR3 sequence (DNA): TGTGCCAGCAGCTTAGAATCCCTTACAGGCTACACCTTC. This sequence encodes CASSLESLTGYTF.

This chain joins TRBV6-6 and TRBJ1-2, with 8 bases that match TRBD1. The V and J ends lost 5 bases and 5 bases, in that order; junction bases with no gene match: 7. The CDR3 is 14 residues long. Germline lookup yields CDR1 MNHNY and CDR2 SVGAGI (reference sequence). The CDR3 bases are TGTGCCAGCAGTACCCTCGGACAGGGATATGGCTACACCTTC. Protein: CASSTLGQGYGYTF.

V is TRBV28 and J is TRBJ1-4; D is uncertain. The CDR3 consists of 14 residues. Trimming pared 4 bases from V and 4 bases from J, leaving 10 bases between. CDR1 is MDHEN and CDR2 is SYDVKM in the germline V gene. CDR3 residues: CASSSPDVNEKLFF. CDR3 coding DNA: TGTGCCAGCAGTTCTCCGGATGTTAATGAAAAACTGTTTTTT.

This clone is a singleton in its sample. The chain combines TRBV5-1 with TRBJ2-5; 10 bases map to TRBD2. Losses at the gene ends were 5 bases for V and 5 bases for J; bases not matched to a gene: 6. This CDR3 region has 14 residues. Germline V CDR1 and CDR2: SGHRS, YFSETQ. The CDR3 DNA reads as TGCGCCAGCAGTTCGCTAGCGGGAGAGGAGACCCAGTACTTC. This sequence encodes CASSSLAGEETQYF. The whole variable domain, filled in from reference TRBV5-1 and TRBJ2-5, reads KAGVTQTPRYLIKTRGQQVTLSCSPISGHRSVSWYQQTPGQGLQFLFEYFSETQRNKGNFPGRFSGRQFSNSRSEMNVSTLELGDSALYLCASSSLAGEETQYFGPGTRLLVL.